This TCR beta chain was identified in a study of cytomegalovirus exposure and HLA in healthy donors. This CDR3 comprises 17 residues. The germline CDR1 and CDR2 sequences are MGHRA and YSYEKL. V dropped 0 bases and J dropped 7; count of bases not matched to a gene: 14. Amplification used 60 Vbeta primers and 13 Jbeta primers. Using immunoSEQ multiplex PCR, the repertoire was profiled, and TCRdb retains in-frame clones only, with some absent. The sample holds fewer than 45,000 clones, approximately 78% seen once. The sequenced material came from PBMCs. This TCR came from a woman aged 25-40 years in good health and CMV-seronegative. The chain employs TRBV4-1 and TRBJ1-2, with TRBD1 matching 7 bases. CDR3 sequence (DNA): TGCGCCAGCAGCCAAGAGTTCGTGCACAGGGGAAATCTTGGCTACACCTTC. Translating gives CASSQEFVHRGNLGYTF.